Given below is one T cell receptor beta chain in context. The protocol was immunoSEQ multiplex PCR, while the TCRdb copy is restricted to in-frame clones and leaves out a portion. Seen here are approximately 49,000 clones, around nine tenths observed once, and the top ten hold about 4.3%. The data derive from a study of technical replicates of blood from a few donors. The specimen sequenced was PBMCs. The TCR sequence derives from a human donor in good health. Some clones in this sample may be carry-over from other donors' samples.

The CDR3 nucleotides are TGTGCCAGCATGGGGACTAGCGGGACCGAGCAGTACTTC. Protein: CASMGTSGTEQYF. The chain is built from TRBV27 and TRBJ2-7; 13 bases line up with TRBD2. With 7 bases clipped from V and 6 bases from J, the junction kept 3 bases outside the gene matches. The germline V gene has CDR1 MNHEY and CDR2 SMNVEV (reference sequence). The CDR3 runs 13 residues.